The clone carrying this TCR beta chain was seen more than once but under ten times. The antigen is undetermined. There are 14 residues in the CDR3. CDR1 MNHNS and CDR2 SASEGT come from the germline V gene. The V and J ends lost 5 bases and 8 bases, in that order; junction bases with no gene match: 8. This record belongs to a study of identical twins. Study-wide results and limits: Researchers reported excess low generation probability among twin-shared out-of-frame alpha sequences. Models underpredicted monozygotic twin sharing of out-of-frame TCR alpha.

TCRdb reprocessed the 5' RACE reads via MiXCR and lists one record per CDR3 protein. The sample has 700,000 or so distinct CDR3 sequences, 8.5% to 9% seen once. The sample was also reused in another study, on yellow fever vaccine responses in identical twins.

V usage is TRBV6-1 and J usage is TRBJ2-4; 8 nucleotides line up with TRBD1. The receptor's source is a young woman in good health. Sequenced sample: PBMCs. This CDR3 is CASSPMTGAHIQYF. The CDR3 coding sequence is TGTGCCAGCAGTCCCATGACAGGGGCTCACATTCAGTACTTC.